This T cell receptor (beta chain) was observed in a study of OX40 agonist ivuxolimab in advanced cancers. On the study more broadly: Patients were given ivuxolimab, an antibody that agonizes OX40 (CD134). Those enrolled were 82.7% male, with a mean age of around 60 years and ages from about 20 to 90.

Study-wide results and limits: At 0.1 to 3.0 mg/kg and by week 6, CD4+ and CD8+ T cells in the blood had expanded clonally. Among the lowest peripheral clonal expansion occurred in 0.1-3.0 mg/kg partial responders.

The method was immunoSEQ multiplex PCR; TCRdb's version includes in-frame clones alone and lacks a portion of them. The sample has more than 100,000 clones; 85% to 90% are singletons. V shed 5 bases and J 0 bases; nucleotides not matched to a gene: 4. The CDR3 is 15 amino acids. The germline V gene has CDR1 SEHNR and CDR2 FQNEAQ (reference sequence). Worth noting for this clone: No antigen is known for it. The same CDR3 arises from other DNA sequences in this sample as well.

The chain carries TRBV7-9 and TRBJ1-5, with 7 bases that match TRBD1. The sequences come from CD4+ or CD8+ T cells sorted from blood, collected in a trial of the OX40 agonist ivuxolimab. The sequence was collected from an adult with an advanced solid tumor such as melanoma, head and neck, liver or kidney cancer. Here the CDR3 DNA reads TGTGCCAGCAGCCCCGGGGACAGTAGCAATCAGCCCCAGCATTTT. It yields the protein CASSPGDSSNQPQHF.